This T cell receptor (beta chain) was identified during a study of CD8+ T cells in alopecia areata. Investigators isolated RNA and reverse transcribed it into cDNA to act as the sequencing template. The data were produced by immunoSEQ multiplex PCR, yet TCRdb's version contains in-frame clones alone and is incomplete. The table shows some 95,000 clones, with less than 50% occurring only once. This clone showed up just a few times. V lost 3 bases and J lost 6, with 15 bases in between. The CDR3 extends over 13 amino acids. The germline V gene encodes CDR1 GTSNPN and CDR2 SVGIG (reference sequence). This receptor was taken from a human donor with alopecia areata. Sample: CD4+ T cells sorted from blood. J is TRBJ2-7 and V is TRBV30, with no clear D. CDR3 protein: CAWSVGSSSEQYF. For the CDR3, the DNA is TGTGCCTGGAGCGTCGGGTCGTCTAGCGAGCAGTACTTC.